This T cell receptor beta chain stems from a study of blood T cell repertoires in COVID-19. Data came from immunoSEQ multiplex PCR; TCRdb stores just in-frame clones and leaves some out. The sample lists about 240,000 clones; 83% were seen once. The sequenced sample was PBMCs or T cells enriched from blood (not recorded which). This receptor was identified in a woman between 40 and 50 years old who had been exposed to COVID-19.

The CDR3 is CASSLLSRGSTDTQYF. CDR3 nucleotide sequence: TGTGCCAGCAGTTTATTATCCAGGGGCTCCACAGATACGCAGTATTTT. The chain has TRBV27 and TRBJ2-3, with D possibly TRBD1 on 6 matching bases. The CDR3 loop spans 16 amino acids. Trimming shortened V by 1 base and J by 2 bases, and 13 bases separated the two germline ends. CDR1 is MNHEY, CDR2 SMNVEV, per germline (reference sequence).